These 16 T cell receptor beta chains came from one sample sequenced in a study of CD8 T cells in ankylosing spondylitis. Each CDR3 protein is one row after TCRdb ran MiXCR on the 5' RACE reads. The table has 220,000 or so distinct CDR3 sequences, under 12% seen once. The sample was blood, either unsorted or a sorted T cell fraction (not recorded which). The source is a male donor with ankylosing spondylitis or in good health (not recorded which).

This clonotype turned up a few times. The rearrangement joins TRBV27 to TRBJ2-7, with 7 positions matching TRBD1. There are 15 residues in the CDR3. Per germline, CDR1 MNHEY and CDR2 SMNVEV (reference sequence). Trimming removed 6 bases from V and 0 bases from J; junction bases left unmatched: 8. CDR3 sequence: CASSPLGTASYEQYF. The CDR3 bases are TGTGCCAGCAGCCCACTCGGGACAGCCTCCTACGAGCAGTACTTC.

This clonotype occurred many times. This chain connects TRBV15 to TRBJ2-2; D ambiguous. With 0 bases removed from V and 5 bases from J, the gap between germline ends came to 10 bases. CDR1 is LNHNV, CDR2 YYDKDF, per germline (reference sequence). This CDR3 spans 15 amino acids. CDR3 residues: CATSRDGLETGELFF. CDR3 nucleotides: TGTGCCACCAGCAGAGATGGGCTGGAAACCGGGGAGCTGTTTTTT.

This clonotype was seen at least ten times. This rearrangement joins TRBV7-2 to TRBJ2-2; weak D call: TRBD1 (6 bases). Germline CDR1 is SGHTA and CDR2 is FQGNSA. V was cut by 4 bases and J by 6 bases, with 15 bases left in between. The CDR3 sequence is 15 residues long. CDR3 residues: CASSSSGVGAGELFF. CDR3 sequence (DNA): TGTGCCAGCAGCTCCTCAGGGGTTGGCGCCGGGGAGCTGTTTTTT.

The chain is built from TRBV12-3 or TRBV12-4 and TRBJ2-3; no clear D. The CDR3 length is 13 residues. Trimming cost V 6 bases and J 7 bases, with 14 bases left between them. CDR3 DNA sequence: TGTGCCAGCAGGTACCCCGCCCGGCATACGCAGTATTTT. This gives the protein CASRYPARHTQYF.

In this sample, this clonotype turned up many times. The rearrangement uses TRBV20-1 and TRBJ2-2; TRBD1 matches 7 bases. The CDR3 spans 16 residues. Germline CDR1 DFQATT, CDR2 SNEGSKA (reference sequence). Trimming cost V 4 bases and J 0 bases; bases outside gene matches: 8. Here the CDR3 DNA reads TGCAGTGCTAACTCCTTGGGGACAGCGAACACCGGGGAGCTGTTTTTT. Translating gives CSANSLGTANTGELFF.

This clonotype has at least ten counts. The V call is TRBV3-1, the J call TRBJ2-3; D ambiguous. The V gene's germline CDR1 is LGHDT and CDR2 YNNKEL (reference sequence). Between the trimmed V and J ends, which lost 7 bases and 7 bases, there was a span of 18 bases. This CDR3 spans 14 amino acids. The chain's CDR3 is CASIGKGFRNTQYF. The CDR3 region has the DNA TGTGCCAGCATTGGGAAAGGGTTCCGAAATACGCAGTATTTT.

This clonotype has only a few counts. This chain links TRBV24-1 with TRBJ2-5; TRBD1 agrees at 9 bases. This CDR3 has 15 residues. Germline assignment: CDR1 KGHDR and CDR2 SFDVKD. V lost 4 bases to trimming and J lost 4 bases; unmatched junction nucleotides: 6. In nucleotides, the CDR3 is TGTGCCACCAGTGAGTCCGGGACAGGGATAGAGACCCAGTACTTC. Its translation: CATSESGTGIETQYF.

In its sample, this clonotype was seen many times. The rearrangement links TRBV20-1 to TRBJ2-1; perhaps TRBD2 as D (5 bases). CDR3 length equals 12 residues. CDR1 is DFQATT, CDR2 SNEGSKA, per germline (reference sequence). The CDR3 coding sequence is TGCAGCACACAGCGGCTAGCCAATGAGCAGTTCTTC. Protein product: CSTQRLANEQFF.

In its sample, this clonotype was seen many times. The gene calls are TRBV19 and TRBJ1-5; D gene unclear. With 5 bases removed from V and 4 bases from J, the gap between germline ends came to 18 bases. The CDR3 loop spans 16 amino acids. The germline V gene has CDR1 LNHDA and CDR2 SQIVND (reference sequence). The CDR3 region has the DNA TGTGCCAGTAGTTTGCGATGGAGGTCCACTAATCAGCCCCAGCATTTT. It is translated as CASSLRWRSTNQPQHF.

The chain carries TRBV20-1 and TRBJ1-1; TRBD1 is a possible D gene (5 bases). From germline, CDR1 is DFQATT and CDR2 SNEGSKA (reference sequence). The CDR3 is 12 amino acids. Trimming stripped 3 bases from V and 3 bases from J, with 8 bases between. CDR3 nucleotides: TGCAGTGCTAGTCCGGGACACACTGAAGCTTTCTTT. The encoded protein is CSASPGHTEAFF.

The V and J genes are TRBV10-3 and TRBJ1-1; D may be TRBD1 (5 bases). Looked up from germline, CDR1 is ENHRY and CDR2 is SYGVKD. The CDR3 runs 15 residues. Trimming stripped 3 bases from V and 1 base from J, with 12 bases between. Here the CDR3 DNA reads TGTGCCATCAGTGAACCGGGACGGGAGAACACTGAAGCTTTCTTT. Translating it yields CAISEPGRENTEAFF.

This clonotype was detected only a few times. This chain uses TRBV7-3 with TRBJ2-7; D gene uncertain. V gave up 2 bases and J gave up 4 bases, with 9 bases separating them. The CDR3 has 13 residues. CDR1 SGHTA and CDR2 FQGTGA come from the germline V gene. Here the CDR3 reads CASSLEAQYEQYF. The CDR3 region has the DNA TGTGCCAGCAGCTTAGAAGCTCAGTACGAGCAGTACTTC.

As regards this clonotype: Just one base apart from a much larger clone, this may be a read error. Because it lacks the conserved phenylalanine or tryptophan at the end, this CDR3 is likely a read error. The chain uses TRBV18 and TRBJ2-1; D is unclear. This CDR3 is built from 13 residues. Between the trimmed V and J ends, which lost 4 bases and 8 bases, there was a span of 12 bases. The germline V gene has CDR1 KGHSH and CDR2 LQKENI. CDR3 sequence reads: CASSLSLDDEQFI. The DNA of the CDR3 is TGTGCCAGCTCACTATCGTTGGATGATGAGCAGTTCATC.

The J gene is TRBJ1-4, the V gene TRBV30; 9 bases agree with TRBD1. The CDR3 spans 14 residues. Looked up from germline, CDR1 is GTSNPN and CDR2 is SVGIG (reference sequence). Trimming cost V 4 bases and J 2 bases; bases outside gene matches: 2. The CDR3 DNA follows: TGTGCCTGGACCGGACAGGGGACTAATGAAAAACTGTTTTTT. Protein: CAWTGQGTNEKLFF.

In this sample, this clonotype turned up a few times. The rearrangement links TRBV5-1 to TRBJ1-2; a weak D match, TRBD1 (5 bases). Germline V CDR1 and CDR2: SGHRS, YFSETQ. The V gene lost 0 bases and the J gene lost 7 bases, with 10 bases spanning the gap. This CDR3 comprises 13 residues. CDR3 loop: CASSLAGDGGYTF. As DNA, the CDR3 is TGCGCCAGCAGCTTGGCGGGGGATGGTGGCTACACCTTC. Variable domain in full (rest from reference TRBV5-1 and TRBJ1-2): KAGVTQTPRYLIKTRGQQVTLSCSPISGHRSVSWYQQTPGQGLQFLFEYFSETQRNKGNFPGRFSGRQFSNSRSEMNVSTLELGDSALYLCASSLAGDGGYTFGSGTRLTVV.

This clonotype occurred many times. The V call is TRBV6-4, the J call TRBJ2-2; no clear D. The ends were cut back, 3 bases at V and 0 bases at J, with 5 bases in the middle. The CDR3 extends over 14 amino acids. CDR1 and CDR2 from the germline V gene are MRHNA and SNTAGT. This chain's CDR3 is CASSEAPNTGELFF. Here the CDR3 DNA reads TGTGCCAGCAGTGAGGCACCGAACACCGGGGAGCTGTTTTTT.